The 3 T cell receptor beta chains below were found in one sample sequenced in a study of shared clonotypes between healthy human individuals. Measured with immunoSEQ multiplex PCR; TCRdb has only the in-frame clones, and not every one. The sample has about 590,000 clones, around 95% seen once. CD45RO-negative, CCR7-selected cells formed the naive CD8 fraction, which excluded terminally differentiated effector memory CD45RA+ cells. Material: naive CD8+ T cells sorted from blood. The receptors derive from a woman aged 25 to 39 in good health.

V gene TRBV19 combines with J gene TRBJ2-1; D unclear. The germline gives CDR1 LNHDA, CDR2 SQIVND (reference sequence). The CDR3 runs to 14 residues. V was shortened by 2 bases and J by 0 bases, with 5 bases between the two germline ends. CDR3 amino acids: CASSIPGSYNEQFF. CDR3 in DNA: TGTGCCAGTAGTATACCGGGCTCCTACAATGAGCAGTTCTTC.

This rearrangement joins TRBV28 to TRBJ2-5, with 10 bases matching TRBD1. This CDR3 contains 15 residues. Germline CDR1 MDHEN, CDR2 SYDVKM. The V and J ends lost 0 bases and 5 bases, in that order; junction bases with no gene match: 3. This CDR3 reads CASSLWTGGMETQYF. The CDR3 DNA follows: TGTGCCAGCAGTTTATGGACAGGGGGCATGGAGACCCAGTACTTC.

V usage is TRBV21-1 and J usage is TRBJ1-5; TRBD1 is the table's D call and was not checked against the DNA. TRBV21-1 is given as a pseudogene. The CDR3 has 20 amino acids. In nucleotides, the CDR3 is TGTGCCAGCAGCAGAGAGACGGGACAGGCCTATCCTTATAGCAATCAGCCCCAGCATTTT. This sequence encodes CASSRETGQAYPYSNQPQHF.